The 32 T cell receptor beta chains below come from one sample, sequenced in a study of blood T cells in healthy people across ages. Then a second PCR, running roughly 7 to 11 cycles, was carried out with a sample-barcoded 5' primer and a J-beta primer mix. Via MiXCR, TCRdb re-called the 5' RACE reads, giving one row per CDR3 protein. The sample gives under 2 million distinct CDR3 sequences, around 35% of which show up once; 11% is in the top ten. Sequencing was performed on blood. These receptors were taken from a woman aged 25 to 39 in good health.

The chain has TRBV6-1 and TRBJ2-7, with TRBD1 matching 8 bases. The germline V gene has CDR1 MNHNS and CDR2 SASEGT. V dropped 6 bases and J dropped 2; count of bases not matched to a gene: 9. The CDR3 loop spans 15 amino acids. The CDR3 coding sequence is TGTGCCAGCAGCAACCGGGACAGGTATGCCTACGAGCAGTACTTC. Its translation is CASSNRDRYAYEQYF.

This clonotype was seen a handful of times. The chain combines TRBV20-1 with TRBJ2-1, with 13 bases aligning to TRBD2. J was trimmed by 7 bases and V by 6 bases; bases with no gene match: 9. Germline loops: CDR1 DFQATT, CDR2 SNEGSKA (reference sequence). The CDR3 loop spans 15 amino acids. In DNA, the CDR3 is TGCAGTGCCCCCGGACTAGCGGGAGTAGGAAATGAGCAGTTCTTC. The encoded protein is CSAPGLAGVGNEQFF.

This clonotype turned up a few times. The genes are TRBV20-1 and TRBJ1-3; no clear D. V dropped 6 bases and J dropped 5 bases, with 17 bases sitting between them. This CDR3 contains 14 residues. Germline CDR1 and CDR2: DFQATT and SNEGSKA (reference sequence). The CDR3: CSAAKTQSRNTIYF. As DNA, the CDR3 is TGCAGTGCGGCGAAGACACAGAGCAGAAACACCATATATTTT.

This clonotype was counted a few times. The V and J genes are TRBV3-1 and TRBJ2-3; 11 nucleotides match TRBD2. Germline loops: CDR1 LGHDT, CDR2 YNNKEL (reference sequence). V shed 0 bases and J 2 bases; nucleotides not matched to a gene: 4. The CDR3 is 17 residues long. Written as DNA, the CDR3 is TGTGCCAGCAGCCAAGATCCACTAGCGGGGGACACAGATACGCAGTATTTT. This encodes CASSQDPLAGDTDTQYF.

This clonotype has only a few counts. The J gene is TRBJ2-3, the V gene TRBV10-1; D is possibly TRBD1 or TRBD2 (5 bases each). The CDR3 loop spans 13 amino acids. The germline gives CDR1 WNHNN, CDR2 SYGVQD (reference sequence). Trimming stripped 6 bases from V and 9 bases from J, with 16 bases between. CDR3 DNA sequence: TGCGCCAGCAGGACATCGGGACGATTGACGCAGTATTTT. This gives the protein CASRTSGRLTQYF.

The V gene is TRBV12-3 or TRBV12-4, the J gene TRBJ2-1; 7 bases line up with TRBD1. Trimming at V came to 2 bases and at J to 10 bases, leaving 5 bases not matched to a gene. There are 13 residues in the CDR3. CDR3 protein: CASSLSGGIEQFF. The CDR3 DNA reads as TGTGCCAGCAGTTTATCAGGGGGAATAGAGCAGTTCTTC.

The V and J genes are TRBV29-1 and TRBJ2-7; 8 bases are a match to TRBD1. This CDR3 is 13 amino acids long. J lost 4 bases, V lost 1 base, and 3 bases had no gene match. The germline V gene encodes CDR1 SQVTM and CDR2 ANQGSEA. The CDR3 loop reads CSVEGTGTYEQYF. The CDR3 bases are TGCAGCGTTGAAGGGACAGGGACATACGAGCAGTACTTC.

The sample holds a few counts of this clonotype. The chain recombines TRBV5-4 with TRBJ2-1; 10 bases are shared with TRBD2. The CDR3 has 18 residues. With 2 bases clipped from V and 3 bases from J, the junction kept 11 bases outside the gene matches. Germline V CDR1 and CDR2: SGHNT, YYREEE (reference sequence). Here the CDR3 DNA reads TGTGCCAGCAGCTTTAGTCTAAGCTGGACTAGCGGCTACAATGAGCAGTTCTTC. This sequence encodes CASSFSLSWTSGYNEQFF.

The rearrangement links TRBV5-1 to TRBJ2-7; 7 bases are a match to TRBD1. J gave up 1 base and V 10 bases, and 8 bases lay outside the gene matches. The CDR3 loop spans 13 amino acids. Germline V gene data show CDR1 as SGHRS and CDR2 as YFSETQ. Written as DNA, the CDR3 is TGCGCCTGCACTCGGACAGGATCCTACGAGCAGTACTTC. It specifies CACTRTGSYEQYF.

This chain joins TRBV7-2 and TRBJ1-5; D not resolved. The germline V gene has CDR1 SGHTA and CDR2 FQGNSA. This CDR3 is 14 amino acids long. The V end lost 0 bases, the J end lost 7 bases, and 10 bases lay between the germline ends. CDR3 loop: CASSLADGIQPQHF. CDR3 sequence (DNA): TGTGCCAGCAGCTTAGCGGATGGGATACAGCCCCAGCATTTT.

CDR3 sequence (DNA): TGTGCCAGCAGTGGGTCGAAGGACAGGACAGAGACCCAGTACTTC. Residues: CASSGSKDRTETQYF. The rearrangement links TRBV25-1 to TRBJ2-5, with TRBD1 matching over 7 bases. CDR3 length equals 15 residues. Germline V lookup: CDR1 MGHDK, CDR2 SYGVNS. J gave up 4 bases and V 4 bases, and 9 bases lay outside the gene matches. Full variable domain (outside the CDR3, taken from reference TRBV25-1 and TRBJ2-5): EADIYQTPRYLVIGTGKKITLECSQTMGHDKMYWYQQDPGMELHLIHYSYGVNSTEKGDLSSESTVSRIRTEHFPLTLESARPSHTSQYLCASSGSKDRTETQYFGPGTRLLVL.

This clonotype was detected a few times. The chain links TRBV20-1 to TRBJ2-7; 9 bases match TRBD1. J lost 3 bases, V lost 3 bases, and 6 bases had no gene match. Germline CDR1 DFQATT, CDR2 SNEGSKA (reference sequence). This CDR3 is 14 amino acids long. CDR3 DNA sequence: TGCAGTGCTAGCCAGACAGGGGGAGTCTACGAGCAGTACTTC. Its translation: CSASQTGGVYEQYF.

This chain uses TRBV5-1 with TRBJ2-5; 9 nucleotides agree with TRBD2. CDR1 is SGHRS and CDR2 is YFSETQ in the germline V gene. The CDR3 spans 16 residues. Losses at the gene ends were 0 bases for V and 4 bases for J; bases not matched to a gene: 7. The CDR3 DNA sequence: TGCGCCAGCAGCTTGGAGGTAGCGGGAGCGGCAGAGACCCAGTACTTC. Its translation is CASSLEVAGAAETQYF.

The chain links TRBV20-1 to TRBJ2-5; D call uncertain. CDR1 is DFQATT and CDR2 is SNEGSKA in the germline V gene (reference sequence). The CDR3 consists of 16 residues. Trimming took 5 bases from V and 5 from J, leaving 24 bases between them. CDR3 amino acids: CSADPPTDPLRETQYF. The CDR3 DNA reads as TGCAGTGCTGATCCCCCTACTGACCCATTGAGGGAGACCCAGTACTTC.

This chain connects TRBV20-1 to TRBJ2-3; the match to TRBD2 covers 8 bases. CDR1 is DFQATT and CDR2 is SNEGSKA in the germline V gene (reference sequence). V dropped 3 bases and J dropped 2; count of bases not matched to a gene: 7. The CDR3 is made up of 15 amino acids. This chain's CDR3 is CSASSAGGDTDTQYF. For the CDR3, the DNA is TGCAGTGCTAGTAGTGCGGGAGGCGACACAGATACGCAGTATTTT.

In its sample, this clonotype was seen a few times. This chain connects TRBV25-1 to TRBJ2-3, with D unclear. The CDR3 spans 17 residues. Per germline, CDR1 MGHDK and CDR2 SYGVNS. Trimming shortened V by 1 base and J by 2 bases, and 16 bases separated the two germline ends. For the CDR3, the DNA is TGTGCCAGCAGTGAATTTCGGACCGATACTCCCACAGATACGCAGTATTTT. Protein: CASSEFRTDTPTDTQYF.

This clonotype appeared a single time. Sequence at one end of the junction differs from germline and may be a read error. The V and J genes are TRBV7-9 and TRBJ2-5, with a weak D call TRBD1 (5 bases). The CDR3 spans 16 residues. The germline V gene encodes CDR1 SEHNR and CDR2 FQNEAQ (reference sequence). CDR3 nucleotide sequence: TGTGCCAGCAGCTTAGGTGACAGACCGAGCCAAGAGACCCAGAACTTC. Protein: CASSLGDRPSQETQNF. Full variable domain (missing parts from reference TRBV7-9 and TRBJ2-5): DTGVSQNPRHKITKRGQNVTFRCDPISEHNRLYWYRQTLGQGPEFLTYFQNEAQLEKSRLLSDRFSAERPKGSFSTLEIQRTEQGDSAMYLCASSLGDRPSQETQNFGPGTRLLVL.

This clonotype has just a few counts. The rearrangement uses TRBV9 and TRBJ2-3; possible D gene TRBD2, 5 bases. The CDR3 is 14 amino acids. The germline V and J ends were trimmed by 7 bases and 1 base, with 13 bases remaining between them. CDR1 is SGDLS and CDR2 is YYNGEE in the germline V gene. CDR3 nucleotide sequence: TGTGCCAGCTCAGGCGGGTGGGGCACAGATACGCAGTATTTT. It yields the protein CASSGGWGTDTQYF.

This clonotype was seen only a few times. This chain uses TRBV10-3 with TRBJ2-1; D perhaps matches TRBD1 (5 bases). The J call could be wrong; TRBJ2-7 is a better fit for the DNA end. This CDR3 has 15 residues. Germline V CDR1 and CDR2: ENHRY, SYGVKD. In DNA, the CDR3 is TGTGCCATCAGTTCCAGGGTAGGATCCTACAATGAGCAGTACTTC. Translating gives CAISSRVGSYNEQYF.

The gene calls are TRBV20-1 and TRBJ2-5, with TRBD2 matching 15 bases. This CDR3 is 16 amino acids long. V dropped 6 bases and J dropped 3; count of bases not matched to a gene: 8. Germline CDR1 is DFQATT and CDR2 is SNEGSKA (reference sequence). The CDR3 DNA reads TGCAGTGCCGTGAGATGGACTAGCGGGAGGGAAGAGACCCAGTACTTC. Translation gives CSAVRWTSGREETQYF.

The chain is built from TRBV7-3 and TRBJ2-6, with D perhaps TRBD2 (5 bases). Germline CDR1 and CDR2: SGHTA and FQGTGA. CDR3 size: 19 residues. V lost 5 bases, J lost 2 bases, and 22 bases lay in between. CDR3 in DNA: TGTGCCAGCAGCCCTAATAGGGTAGCGACTAACCCTGGGGCCAACGTCCTGACTTTC. Residues: CASSPNRVATNPGANVLTF.

The table lists this clonotype with a few counts. This chain connects TRBV6-5 to TRBJ2-3, with 11 bases fitting TRBD2. The junction had 5 bases not matched to a gene; V was cut back by 5 bases and J by 4 bases. The CDR3 has 15 amino acids. Per the germline V gene, CDR1 is MNHEY and CDR2 is SVGAGI. DNA for the CDR3: TGTGCCAGCAGTGTAGCGGGGGGGCCCCCAGATACGCAGTATTTT. This sequence encodes CASSVAGGPPDTQYF.

This rearrangement joins TRBV20-1 to TRBJ2-3; 10 bases are shared with TRBD2. The CDR3 length is 16 residues. Germline CDR1 reads DFQATT; CDR2 reads SNEGSKA (reference sequence). V shed 3 bases and J 5 bases; nucleotides not matched to a gene: 11. CDR3 amino acids: CSARGLSGGAQDTQYF. The CDR3 bases are TGCAGTGCTAGGGGCTTAAGCGGGGGGGCACAAGATACGCAGTATTTT.

Comments on this clonotype: The germline gene is not matched at one end of the junction; a read error may be the cause. The chain has TRBV4-1 and TRBJ1-2, with D perhaps matching TRBD1 (5 bases). This CDR3 spans 15 amino acids. The germline V gene has CDR1 MGHRA and CDR2 YSYEKL. The CDR3 is CTSTLGPSFNYGYTF. The CDR3 DNA is TGCACCAGCACCTTGGGACCGTCGTTTAACTATGGCTACACCTTC.

The gene calls are TRBV5-1 and TRBJ2-2; D perhaps matches TRBD1 (6 bases). V lost 3 bases and J 5 bases, leaving 14 bases between the germline ends. This CDR3 contains 15 residues. Germline CDR1 SGHRS, CDR2 YFSETQ. The CDR3 spells CASSYEQGRTGELFF. The CDR3, as DNA: TGCGCCAGCAGCTACGAACAGGGCCGGACCGGGGAGCTGTTTTTT.

This clonotype was detected only a few times. A read error is possible here, since a much larger clone lies one base away. The gene calls are TRBV6-6 and TRBJ2-3; the D is unclear. This CDR3 comprises 11 residues. Trimming shortened V by 1 base and J by 6 bases, and 2 bases separated the two germline ends. The germline V gene encodes CDR1 MNHNY and CDR2 SVGAGI (reference sequence). The CDR3 bases are TGTGCCAGCAGTTACTGGGATACGCAGTATTTT. It translates to CASSYWDTQYF.

This chain joins TRBV20-1 and TRBJ1-4, with a possible D match to TRBD1 (6 bases). This CDR3 region has 12 residues. V shed 0 bases and J shed 8 bases, with 7 bases lying between them. Germline V gene data show CDR1 as DFQATT and CDR2 as SNEGSKA (reference sequence). The CDR3 bases are TGCAGTGCTAGAGATCAGGGGGAAAAACTGTTTTTT. Its translation is CSARDQGEKLFF.

This sequence joins TRBV10-3 and TRBJ2-5; weak D call: TRBD2 (5 bases). The last part of the DNA fits TRBJ2-7 better; the J call may be wrong. The V gene's germline CDR1 is ENHRY and CDR2 SYGVKD. This CDR3 contains 16 residues. This chain's CDR3 is CAISESSSVSSYEQYF. CDR3 coding DNA: TGTGCCATCAGTGAGTCTAGTAGCGTCTCTTCCTACGAGCAGTACTTC.

This clonotype occurred a few times. This chain links TRBV6-1 with TRBJ2-1; the D is unclear. Germline loops: CDR1 MNHNS, CDR2 SASEGT. V gave up 8 bases and J gave up 5 bases, with 10 bases separating them. This CDR3 has 12 amino acids. The CDR3: CASPDAHNEQFF. CDR3 in DNA: TGTGCCAGCCCGGACGCGCACAATGAGCAGTTCTTC.

This clonotype was seen only once. V gene TRBV20-1 combines with J gene TRBJ2-7; D call uncertain. The V gene's germline CDR1 is DFQATT and CDR2 SNEGSKA (reference sequence). Trimming left V 6 bases short and J 2 bases short, with 14 bases between. The CDR3 spans 13 residues. CDR3 nucleotides: TGCAGTGCAATCGGAACAACCCCCTACGAGCAGTACTTC. Its protein is CSAIGTTPYEQYF.

In nucleotides, the CDR3 is TGTGCCAGCAGCGTCCTTAATACGCAGTATTTT. This translates into CASSVLNTQYF. This chain joins TRBV3-1 and TRBJ2-3, with D unclear. Germline V gives CDR1 LGHDT, CDR2 YNNKEL (reference sequence). The ends were cut back, 5 bases at V and 7 bases at J, with 7 bases in the middle. This CDR3 is 11 amino acids long.

This clonotype was picked up a small number of times. V and J are TRBV5-1 and TRBJ2-1, with TRBD1 matching 9 bases. The CDR3 extends over 16 amino acids. V lost 1 base and J lost 6; bases outside the gene matches: 8. The germline V gene has CDR1 SGHRS and CDR2 YFSETQ. The CDR3 DNA follows: TGCGCCAGCAGCTTGAATTATGGGACAGGGAGCAATGAGCAGTTCTTC. Protein product: CASSLNYGTGSNEQFF.